Below are 30 T cell receptor beta chains sequenced from a single sample in a study of regulatory T cells in long-lasting Graves disease. This sample's time point: newly diagnosed GD, antithyroid drugs for less than 3 months. PBMC RNA was the source of the TCR library. Building of the TCR beta libraries involved iRepertoire HTBI primers and Arm-PCR of CDR3 regions. TCRdb called the multiplex PCR reads again in MiXCR, with one record for every CDR3 protein. The sample has hundreds of thousands of distinct CDR3 sequences; 16% are singletons. These data were also reused for a study on T cells in Graves' hyperthyroidism and ophthalmopathy.

The source material was peripheral blood mononuclear cells (PBMCs), sampled at new diagnosis, from a patient treated with antithyroid drugs. Receptor source: a woman aged 30 to 39 with Graves disease.

This clonotype was found many times. The gene calls are TRBV20-1 and TRBJ2-5; unclear D gene. This CDR3 is built from 10 residues. V dropped 7 bases and J dropped 1 base, with 4 bases sitting between them. The germline gives CDR1 DFQATT, CDR2 SNEGSKA (reference sequence). The CDR3 nucleotides are TGCAGTGTTTCCCAAGAGACCCAGTACTTC. It encodes CSVSQETQYF.

This clonotype was counted at least ten times. The chain combines TRBV7-2 with TRBJ2-5; TRBD2 matches 7 bases. Germline V lookup: CDR1 SGHTA, CDR2 FQGNSA. The CDR3 extends over 13 amino acids. Trimming removed 8 bases from V and 5 bases from J; junction bases left unmatched: 8. The CDR3 sequence is CASAGGFVETQYF. CDR3 DNA: TGTGCCAGCGCCGGGGGGTTCGTTGAGACCCAGTACTTC. Using reference TRBV7-2 and TRBJ2-5 for the parts outside the CDR3, the full variable domain is GAGVSQSPSNKVTEKGKDVELRCDPISGHTALYWYRQSLGQGLEFLIYFQGNSAPDKSGLPSDRFSAERTGGSVSTLTIQRTQQEDSAVYLCASAGGFVETQYFGPGTRLLVL.

The chain recombines TRBV29-1 with TRBJ2-2, with a tentative D call TRBD2 (6 bases). The V and J ends lost 5 bases and 4 bases respectively, with 17 bases between them. This CDR3 has 15 residues. Germline V gene sequence: CDR1 SQVTM, CDR2 ANQGSEA. The CDR3 spells CSVRGGKPGTGELFF. CDR3 DNA: TGCAGCGTTCGCGGAGGGAAACCGGGCACCGGGGAGCTGTTTTTT.

In its sample, this clonotype was seen many times. The chain is built from TRBV2 and TRBJ2-2, with 14 bases aligning to TRBD2. CDR1 is SNHLY, CDR2 FYNNEI, per germline. The CDR3 covers 17 residues. J was trimmed by 4 bases and V by 1 base; bases with no gene match: 2. This CDR3 reads CASSEGGLAGGTGELFF. CDR3 coding DNA: TGTGCCAGCAGTGAAGGCGGACTAGCGGGGGGCACCGGGGAGCTGTTTTTT.

This clonotype was picked up a small number of times. The chain joins TRBV3-1 to TRBJ1-1; D gene uncertain. Germline CDR1 and CDR2: LGHDT and YNNKEL (reference sequence). Trimming stripped 6 bases from V and 4 bases from J, with 12 bases between. This CDR3 contains 13 residues. The CDR3 spells CASRFSGSTEAFF. The CDR3 DNA reads as TGTGCCAGCAGATTCTCAGGAAGCACTGAAGCTTTCTTT. Full variable domain (remainder filled in from reference TRBV3-1 and TRBJ1-1): DTAVSQTPKYLVTQMGNDKSIKCEQNLGHDTMYWYKQDSKKFLKIMFSYNNKELIINETVPNRFSPKSPDKAHLNLHINSLELGDSAVYFCASRFSGSTEAFFGQGTRLTVV.

The chain recombines TRBV20-1 with TRBJ1-1, with 7 bases matching TRBD1. The germline V gene encodes CDR1 DFQATT and CDR2 SNEGSKA (reference sequence). The CDR3 runs 17 residues. Trimming took 0 bases from V and 1 from J; bases not matched to a gene: 11. The CDR3 DNA follows: TGCAGTGCTAGAGATTATCGGTCCGGGACAGCGAACACTGAAGCTTTCTTT. Its translation: CSARDYRSGTANTEAFF.

The chain carries TRBV6-1 and TRBJ2-3, with D perhaps assigned TRBD1 or TRBD2 (5 bases each). The CDR3 is made up of 16 amino acids. Germline V gene lookup returns CDR1 MNHNS and CDR2 SASEGT. V lost 8 bases and J lost 3, with 21 bases in between. This chain's CDR3 is CASRTSWGRMTDTQYF. The CDR3 nucleotides are TGTGCCAGCCGTACCTCTTGGGGACGGATGACAGATACGCAGTATTTT.

This clonotype was detected only a few times. This rearrangement joins TRBV5-1 to TRBJ2-3; D gene unclear. The ends were cut back, 0 bases at V and 10 bases at J, with 12 bases in the middle. Germline CDR1 reads SGHRS; CDR2 reads YFSETQ. CDR3 length: 13 residues. In DNA form, the CDR3 reads TGCGCCAGCAGCTTGGCCGGAGTAGCTGCGCAGTATTTT. Translating it yields CASSLAGVAAQYF.

This clonotype was picked up many times. The chain has TRBV30 and TRBJ1-6; D is ambiguous. The CDR3 runs to 13 residues. V lost 8 bases and J lost 3, with 11 bases in between. Looked up from germline, CDR1 is GTSNPN and CDR2 is SVGIG (reference sequence). The CDR3, as DNA: TGTGCCCTTCGGGTGGGCTATAATTCACCCCTCCACTTT. As protein: CALRVGYNSPLHF.

The V gene is TRBV4-2, the J gene TRBJ1-1; 10 bases agree with TRBD1. V shed 3 bases and J 6 bases; nucleotides not matched to a gene: 10. CDR1 LGHNA and CDR2 YNFKEQ come from the germline V gene. The CDR3 covers 16 residues. The CDR3 here is CASSQGQGLSSAEAFF. The CDR3 DNA reads as TGTGCCAGCAGCCAGGGACAGGGGCTATCTTCCGCTGAAGCTTTCTTT.

This clonotype was observed many times. The CDR3 DNA sequence: TGTGCCAGCAGTTTACCCGACGGCGGGAGCTTCGGTGAGCAGTTCTTC. Protein: CASSLPDGGSFGEQFF. The chain is built from TRBV28 and TRBJ2-1; TRBD2 matches 7 bases. The CDR3 runs to 16 residues. Germline V gene sequence: CDR1 MDHEN, CDR2 SYDVKM. Trimming cost V 2 bases and J 9 bases; bases outside gene matches: 13.

This clonotype was recorded at least ten times. V is TRBV24-1 and J is TRBJ1-2; no definite D call. The germline CDR1 and CDR2 sequences are KGHDR and SFDVKD. The CDR3 loop spans 12 amino acids. Between the trimmed V and J ends, which lost 4 bases and 3 bases, there was a span of 5 bases. In nucleotides, the CDR3 is TGTGCCACCAGTGAGTACGACTATGGCTACACCTTC. It codes for CATSEYDYGYTF.

The chain is built from TRBV19 and TRBJ2-2; D is unclear. V lost 5 bases and J 6 bases, leaving 19 bases between the germline ends. From germline, CDR1 is LNHDA and CDR2 SQIVND (reference sequence). CDR3 length: 16 residues. The CDR3 region has the DNA TGTGCCAGTAGTTCCCTAATAGAGGCTCGGGCCGGGGAGCTGTTTTTT. Protein: CASSSLIEARAGELFF.

V usage is TRBV10-1 and J usage is TRBJ2-3; D gene ambiguous. This CDR3 region has 15 residues. Between the trimmed V and J ends, which lost 0 bases and 0 bases, there was a span of 7 bases. Germline V gene data show CDR1 as WNHNN and CDR2 as SYGVQD (reference sequence). CDR3: CASSESRSSTDTQYF. CDR3 in DNA: TGCGCCAGCAGTGAGTCGCGCAGTAGCACAGATACGCAGTATTTT.

The chain employs TRBV30 and TRBJ2-7; 7 bases map to TRBD2. The CDR3 has 12 amino acids. The ends lost 2 bases at V and 6 bases at J; junction bases unmatched: 4. Germline CDR1 GTSNPN, CDR2 SVGIG (reference sequence). The DNA of the CDR3 is TGTGCCTGGAGTAGGGCGGGAGTCGAGCAGTACTTC. Amino acid sequence: CAWSRAGVEQYF.

This clonotype showed up many times. This rearrangement joins TRBV24-1 to TRBJ2-2, with 11 bases aligning to TRBD1. Trimming cost V 4 bases and J 2 bases; bases outside gene matches: 5. The CDR3 has 17 residues. Germline-derived CDR1 and CDR2 are KGHDR and SFDVKD. The CDR3 protein is CATSDSGQGANTGELFF. The CDR3 DNA sequence: TGTGCCACCAGTGACTCCGGACAGGGGGCAAACACCGGGGAGCTGTTTTTT.

In its sample, this clonotype was seen a few times. The chain is built from TRBV7-2 and TRBJ1-4, with 7 bases matching TRBD1. The CDR3 spans 18 residues. In germline, CDR1 is SGHTA, CDR2 FQGNSA. With V trimmed by 3 bases and J by 8 bases, 18 bases remained unmatched. The CDR3 spells CASSLGVETGRIGEKLFF. As DNA, the CDR3 is TGTGCCAGCAGCTTGGGGGTTGAGACAGGGAGGATCGGGGAAAAACTGTTTTTT.

Points on this clonotype: A read error is possible here, since a much larger clone lies one base away. The J gene is TRBJ2-1, the V gene TRBV12-3 or TRBV12-4, with D perhaps matching TRBD2 (6 bases). This CDR3 contains 14 residues. The CDR3 DNA reads as TGTGCCAGCAGCCCCGAGGACTATTTCAATGAGCAGCTCTTC. Residues: CASSPEDYFNEQLF.

This chain joins TRBV14 and TRBJ2-7; D is undetermined. The CDR3 spans 15 residues. Germline CDR1 is SGHDN and CDR2 is FVKESK. Trimming removed 4 bases from V and 0 bases from J, with 13 bases in between. The CDR3 DNA reads as TGTGCCAGCAGCCGTGGGCCAGCCTCCTCCTACGAGCAGTACTTC. Its translation: CASSRGPASSYEQYF.

This clonotype was picked up many times. The rearrangement uses TRBV6-1 and TRBJ1-5; 9 bases map to TRBD1. J gave up 1 base and V 5 bases, and 9 bases lay outside the gene matches. The germline V gene encodes CDR1 MNHNS and CDR2 SASEGT. The CDR3 has 17 residues. For the CDR3, the DNA is TGTGCCAGCAGTCCGGGACAGGGCTGGAGAAGCAATCAGCCCCAGCATTTT. Protein product: CASSPGQGWRSNQPQHF.

The chain joins TRBV7-2 to TRBJ1-2; D possibly corresponds to TRBD1 (6 bases). This CDR3 spans 15 amino acids. Trimming removed 0 bases from V and 2 bases from J, with 10 bases in between. Germline CDR1 is SGHTA and CDR2 is FQGNSA. The CDR3 loop reads CASSLASTGNYGYTF. CDR3 coding DNA: TGTGCCAGCAGCTTAGCGAGTACAGGGAACTATGGCTACACCTTC.

This clonotype was seen only once. A much larger clone sits a single nucleotide away, making a read error possible. V is TRBV20-1 and J is TRBJ1-1; the D gene is possibly TRBD1 (5 bases). Per the germline V gene, CDR1 is DFQATT and CDR2 is SNEGSKA (reference sequence). Trimming pared 0 bases from V and 0 bases from J, leaving 17 bases between. The CDR3 consists of 17 residues. The CDR3 DNA reads as TGCAGTGCTAGAGATCGAGGGGCAGCAAGGATGAACACTGAAGCTTTCTTT. It yields the protein CSARDRGAARMNTEAFF.

This clonotype occurred many times. The chain carries TRBV6-5 and TRBJ1-1; 10 positions match TRBD1. The trim removed 4 bases at V and 1 base at J, leaving 3 bases unmatched. This CDR3 comprises 15 residues. Germline lookup yields CDR1 MNHEY and CDR2 SVGAGI. The CDR3 spells CASSWGDRGNTEAFF. The CDR3 nucleotides are TGTGCCAGCAGTTGGGGGGACAGGGGGAACACTGAAGCTTTCTTT.

At least ten counts were recorded for this clonotype. The rearrangement joins TRBV7-2 to TRBJ2-1; 7 bases map to TRBD2. This CDR3 has 16 amino acids. Trimming removed 1 base from V and 7 bases from J; junction bases left unmatched: 10. Germline lookup yields CDR1 SGHTA and CDR2 FQGNSA. The CDR3 DNA reads TGTGCCAGCAGCTTAGGGCCCCGGACTAGTGAGAATGAGCAGTTCTTC. This sequence encodes CASSLGPRTSENEQFF.

This clonotype showed up many times. This rearrangement joins TRBV2 to TRBJ2-1; D may correspond to TRBD1 or TRBD2 (5 bases each). The germline V gene encodes CDR1 SNHLY and CDR2 FYNNEI. The V end was cut by 5 bases, the J end by 2 bases, with 13 bases between. The length of the CDR3 is 15 residues. CDR3 region: CASSQESGPYNEQFF. CDR3 in DNA: TGTGCCAGCAGTCAGGAGTCGGGGCCCTACAATGAGCAGTTCTTC.

This clonotype has a count of ten or more. The chain is built from TRBV27 and TRBJ2-7, with 9 bases identical to TRBD2. V shed 7 bases and J 6 bases; nucleotides not matched to a gene: 19. Looked up from germline, CDR1 is MNHEY and CDR2 is SMNVEV (reference sequence). The CDR3 is 17 residues long. Written as DNA, the CDR3 is TGTGCCAGCACTTATCAAGCGGGAGGAACGTCCTACCGCGAGCAGTACTTC. It is translated as CASTYQAGGTSYREQYF.

This clonotype was observed many times. The chain joins TRBV2 to TRBJ1-5; 7 bases match TRBD1. CDR1 and CDR2 from the germline V gene are SNHLY and FYNNEI. Trimming took 6 bases from V and 4 from J; bases not matched to a gene: 6. The CDR3 extends over 14 amino acids. CDR3 in amino acids: CASSLTGKNQPQHF. The CDR3 DNA reads TGTGCCAGCAGCTTGACAGGGAAGAATCAGCCCCAGCATTTT.

The chain recombines TRBV13 with TRBJ1-1; a possible D gene is TRBD1 (5 bases). Germline V gene data show CDR1 as PRHDT and CDR2 as FYEKMQ (reference sequence). This CDR3 comprises 13 residues. The ends were cut back, 5 bases at V and 4 bases at J, with 11 bases in the middle. The CDR3 is CASSQRGGTEAFF. The CDR3 coding sequence is TGTGCCAGCAGCCAAAGGGGAGGCACTGAAGCTTTCTTT. Looking up the rest from reference TRBV13 and TRBJ1-1 gives the full variable domain: AAGVIQSPRHLIKEKRETATLKCYPIPRHDTVYWYQQGPGQDPQFLISFYEKMQSDKGSIPDRFSAQQFSDYHSELNMSSLELGDSALYFCASSQRGGTEAFFGQGTRLTVV.

V and J are TRBV11-3 and TRBJ2-1; possibly TRBD1 or TRBD2 for D (5 bases each). CDR1 is SGHNT, CDR2 YENEEA, per germline. The V gene lost 6 bases and the J gene lost 3 bases, with 15 bases spanning the gap. This CDR3 has 15 amino acids. The CDR3 spells CASSGGDGLYNEQFF. Written as DNA, the CDR3 is TGTGCCAGCAGTGGGGGTGACGGACTCTACAATGAGCAGTTCTTC.

Comment on this clonotype: A clone one base away is much larger, so this may be a read error. The genes are TRBV6-2 or TRBV6-3 and TRBJ1-1; D is perhaps TRBD1 (5 bases). The CDR3 loop spans 14 amino acids. In germline, CDR1 is MNHEY, CDR2 SVGEGT. The CDR3: CASSYRAADTEASF. DNA for the CDR3: TGTGCCAGCAGTTATAGGGCGGCGGACACTGAAGCTTCCTTT.